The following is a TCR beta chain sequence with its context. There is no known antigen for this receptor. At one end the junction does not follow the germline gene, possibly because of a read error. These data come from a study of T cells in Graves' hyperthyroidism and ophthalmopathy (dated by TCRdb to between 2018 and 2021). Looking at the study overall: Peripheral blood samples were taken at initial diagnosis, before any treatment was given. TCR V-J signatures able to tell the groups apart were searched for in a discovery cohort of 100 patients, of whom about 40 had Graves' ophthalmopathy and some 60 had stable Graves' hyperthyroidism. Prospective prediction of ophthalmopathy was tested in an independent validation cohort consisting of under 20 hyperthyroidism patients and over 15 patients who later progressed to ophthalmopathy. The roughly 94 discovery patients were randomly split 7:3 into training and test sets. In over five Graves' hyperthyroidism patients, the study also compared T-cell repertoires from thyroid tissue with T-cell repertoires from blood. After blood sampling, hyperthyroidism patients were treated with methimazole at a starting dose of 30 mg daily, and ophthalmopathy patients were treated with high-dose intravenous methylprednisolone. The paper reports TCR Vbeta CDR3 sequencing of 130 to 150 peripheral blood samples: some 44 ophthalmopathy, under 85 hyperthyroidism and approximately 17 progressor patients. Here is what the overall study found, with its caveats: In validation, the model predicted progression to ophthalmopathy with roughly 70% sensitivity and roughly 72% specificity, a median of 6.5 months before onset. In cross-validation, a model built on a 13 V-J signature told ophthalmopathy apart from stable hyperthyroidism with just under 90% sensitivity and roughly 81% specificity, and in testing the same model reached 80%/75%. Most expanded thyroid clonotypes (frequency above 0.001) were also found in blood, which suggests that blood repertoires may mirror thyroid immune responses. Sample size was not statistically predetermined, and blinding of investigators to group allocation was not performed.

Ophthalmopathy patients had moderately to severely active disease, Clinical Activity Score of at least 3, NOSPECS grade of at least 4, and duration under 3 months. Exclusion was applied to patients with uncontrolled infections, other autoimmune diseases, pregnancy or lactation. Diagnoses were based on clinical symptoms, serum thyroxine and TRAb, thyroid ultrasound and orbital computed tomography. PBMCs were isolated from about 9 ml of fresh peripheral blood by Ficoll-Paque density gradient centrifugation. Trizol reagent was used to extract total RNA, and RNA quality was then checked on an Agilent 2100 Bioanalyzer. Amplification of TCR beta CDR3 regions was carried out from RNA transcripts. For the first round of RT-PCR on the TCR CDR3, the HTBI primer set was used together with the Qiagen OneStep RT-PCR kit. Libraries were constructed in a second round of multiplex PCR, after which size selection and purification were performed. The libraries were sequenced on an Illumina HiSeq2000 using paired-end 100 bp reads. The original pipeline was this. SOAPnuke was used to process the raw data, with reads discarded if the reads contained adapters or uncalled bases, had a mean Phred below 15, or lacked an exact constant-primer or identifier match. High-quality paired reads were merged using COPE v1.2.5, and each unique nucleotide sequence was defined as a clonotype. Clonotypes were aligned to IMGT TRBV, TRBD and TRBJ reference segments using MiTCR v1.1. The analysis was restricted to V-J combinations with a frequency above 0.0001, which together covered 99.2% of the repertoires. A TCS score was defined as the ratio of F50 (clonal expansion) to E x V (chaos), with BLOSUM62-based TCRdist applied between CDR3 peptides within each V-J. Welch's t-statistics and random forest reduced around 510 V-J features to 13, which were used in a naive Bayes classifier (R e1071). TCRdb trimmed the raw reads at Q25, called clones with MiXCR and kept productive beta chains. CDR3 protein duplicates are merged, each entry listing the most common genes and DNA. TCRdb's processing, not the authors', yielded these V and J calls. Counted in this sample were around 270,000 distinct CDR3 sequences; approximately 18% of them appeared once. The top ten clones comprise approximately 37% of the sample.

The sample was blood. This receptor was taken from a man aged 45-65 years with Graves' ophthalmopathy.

The base sequence is TGTGCCAGCAGCGTGTTTGGGCGAGAACAAGAGACCCATTACTTC. Its protein reads: CASSVFGREQETHYF. The sequence is built from TRBV14 and TRBJ2-5, with no confidently assigned D gene. From cysteine to phenylalanine, the CDR3 is 15 amino acids long. Of the read, only the CDR3 DNA is kept; its 45 bases are in frame from base 1. CDR1 and CDR2, looked up from the germline V gene, are SGHDN and FVKESK.